Presented here are 22 T cell receptor beta chains from one specimen sequenced in a study of T cells in tuberculosis. Profiling relied on immunoSEQ multiplex PCR, and the TCRdb table lists in-frame clones only, not all of them. The data contain roughly 35,000 clones, roughly nine tenths of them seen just once; the ten biggest clones take up 2% to 2.5%. Sequencing was carried out using PBMCs. The source of these receptors is a donor between 10 and 29 years old with latent tuberculosis or without tuberculosis infection.

The rearrangement links TRBV2 to TRBJ2-7; possible D gene TRBD1, 5 bases. The V end was cut by 1 base, the J end by 7 bases, with 8 bases between. There are 12 residues in the CDR3. CDR1 is SNHLY and CDR2 is FYNNEI in the germline V gene. The CDR3 bases are TGTGCCAGCAGTGAAGGGGGCCGAGAGCAGTACTTC. As protein: CASSEGGREQYF. The entire variable domain, with the rest obtained from reference TRBV2 and TRBJ2-7, is as follows: EPEVTQTPSHQVTQMGQEVILRCVPISNHLYFYWYRQILGQKVEFLVSFYNNEISEKSEIFDDQFSVERPDGSNFTLKIRSTKLEDSAMYFCASSEGGREQYFGPGTRLTVT.

The chain employs TRBV2 and TRBJ2-6; D call uncertain. This CDR3 is built from 12 residues. Germline CDR1 and CDR2: SNHLY and FYNNEI. The V and J ends lost 6 bases and 2 bases respectively, with 2 bases between them. This chain's CDR3 is CASSAGANVLTF. The CDR3 nucleotides are TGTGCCAGCAGCGCTGGGGCCAACGTCCTGACTTTC.

V gene TRBV11-3 combines with J gene TRBJ2-2; D call uncertain. The V gene's germline CDR1 is SGHNT and CDR2 YENEEA. The CDR3 runs 15 residues. Trimming took off 1 base at V and 2 bases at J, with 8 bases between the two ends. The CDR3 bases are TGTGCCAGCAGCTTAGGGCAAATCAACACCGGGGAGCTGTTTTTT. Translating it yields CASSLGQINTGELFF.

V gene TRBV27 combines with J gene TRBJ1-1; perhaps TRBD1 as D (5 bases). Germline assignment: CDR1 MNHEY and CDR2 SMNVEV (reference sequence). This CDR3 comprises 16 residues. The V and J ends lost 4 bases and 5 bases respectively, with 20 bases between them. CDR3 in DNA: TGTGCCAGCAGTTGGGGTGCCAACAGGCTTTCTACTGAAGCTTTCTTT. Amino acids: CASSWGANRLSTEAFF.

The chain uses TRBV4-1 and TRBJ1-1; 11 bases match TRBD1. Trimming at V came to 3 bases and at J to 1 base, leaving 7 bases not matched to a gene. The germline gives CDR1 MGHRA, CDR2 YSYEKL. CDR3 length: 17 amino acids. This CDR3 is CASSHGIGTGGNTEAFF. CDR3 coding DNA: TGCGCCAGCAGCCATGGAATCGGGACAGGGGGGAACACTGAAGCTTTCTTT.

This clone has a single count. This chain links TRBV11-2 with TRBJ1-4; maybe TRBD1 (5 bases). Germline CDR1 is SGHAT and CDR2 is FQNNGV. The V and J ends lost 5 bases and 0 bases respectively, with 10 bases between them. The length of the CDR3 is 15 residues. The DNA for the CDR3 is TGTGCCAGCAGCCGGCCCAGGGCAACTAATGAAAAACTGTTTTTT. It is translated as CASSRPRATNEKLFF.

This sequence joins TRBV30 and TRBJ1-1; the D gene is possibly TRBD1 (6 bases). V lost 4 bases and J 1 base, leaving 7 bases between the germline ends. The germline V gene encodes CDR1 GTSNPN and CDR2 SVGIG (reference sequence). The CDR3 consists of 12 residues. The CDR3 reads CAWTDRNTEAFF. CDR3 DNA sequence: TGTGCCTGGACGGACAGGAACACTGAAGCTTTCTTT.

This clone was observed a single time. The chain combines TRBV11-3 with TRBJ2-2; D unresolved. The CDR3 runs 13 residues. Trimming pared 5 bases from V and 5 bases from J, leaving 9 bases between. Germline V lookup: CDR1 SGHNT, CDR2 YENEEA. Written as DNA, the CDR3 is TGTGCCAGCAGCCAAGAGCCAACCGGGGAGCTGTTTTTT. Its protein product is CASSQEPTGELFF.

V gene TRBV13 combines with J gene TRBJ1-2; TRBD1 matches at 9 bases. The CDR3 is 15 amino acids. V lost 5 bases, J lost 8 bases, and 12 bases stayed unmatched. CDR1 and CDR2 (germline): PRHDT, FYEKMQ (reference sequence). The CDR3 DNA is TGTGCCAGCAGCCGGACAGGGGTTGGACTGGGGGGCTACACCTTC. Protein sequence: CASSRTGVGLGGYTF.

CDR3 in DNA: TGTGCCAGCAGCTTAGGACTCGGCCCTCAGGGCTACACCTTC. It encodes CASSLGLGPQGYTF. The chain carries TRBV11-2 and TRBJ1-2; D gene unclear. The CDR3 spans 14 residues. V was cut by 1 base and J by 8 bases, with 14 bases left in between. Per the germline V gene, CDR1 is SGHAT and CDR2 is FQNNGV.

This clone was detected only a few times. The CDR3 DNA is TGTGCCATCAGTGAGTCGGTGGGACAGGCCAAAAACATTCAGTACTTC. Its translation is CAISESVGQAKNIQYF. The rearrangement uses TRBV10-3 and TRBJ2-4; TRBD1 matches 7 bases. CDR3 length: 16 residues. With V trimmed by 0 bases and J by 1 base, 3 bases remained unmatched. Germline V gene sequence: CDR1 ENHRY, CDR2 SYGVKD.

This clone was recorded only once. The chain couples TRBV7-2 to TRBJ1-6; D unresolved. This CDR3 spans 12 amino acids. CDR1 and CDR2 (germline): SGHTA, FQGNSA. V lost 1 base to trimming and J lost 10 bases, with 5 bases between them. The CDR3 sequence is CASSLDISPLHF. The CDR3 nucleotides read TGTGCCAGCAGCTTAGACATCTCACCCCTCCACTTT. Looking up the rest from reference TRBV7-2 and TRBJ1-6 gives the full variable domain: GAGVSQSPSNKVTEKGKDVELRCDPISGHTALYWYRQSLGQGLEFLIYFQGNSAPDKSGLPSDRFSAERTGGSVSTLTIQRTQQEDSAVYLCASSLDISPLHFGNGTRLTVT.

V is TRBV29-1 and J is TRBJ1-3; D is undetermined. In germline, CDR1 is SQVTM, CDR2 ANQGSEA. Trimming removed 4 bases from V and 0 bases from J, with 13 bases in between. The CDR3 consists of 15 residues. The CDR3 here is CSVVDNLYSGNTIYF. The CDR3 DNA reads TGCAGCGTTGTTGACAACCTCTACTCTGGAAACACCATATATTTT. Filled out from reference TRBV29-1 and TRBJ1-3, the complete variable domain reads SAVISQKPSRDICQRGTSLTIQCQVDSQVTMMFWYRQQPGQSLTLIATANQGSEATYESGFVIDKFPISRPNLTFSTLTVSNMSPEDSSIYLCSVVDNLYSGNTIYFGEGSWLTVV.

The chain carries TRBV9 and TRBJ1-2, with D maybe TRBD1 (5 bases). Deletions cut 4 bases from V and 9 bases from J, with 19 bases between. CDR1 and CDR2 from the germline V gene are SGDLS and YYNGEE. This CDR3 contains 14 residues. The CDR3 bases are TGTGCCAGCAGCCAGAATGGGGACTATGATAGCTACACCTTC. Amino acids: CASSQNGDYDSYTF.

The chain uses TRBV27 and TRBJ2-7, with a possible D match to TRBD2 (6 bases). Looked up from germline, CDR1 is MNHEY and CDR2 is SMNVEV (reference sequence). Trimming removed 6 bases from V and 0 bases from J, with 15 bases in between. CDR3 length: 15 amino acids. Here the CDR3 DNA reads TGTGCCAGCAGGTTAGGGCCAGCGGGCTCCTACGAGCAGTACTTC. It translates to CASRLGPAGSYEQYF.

The chain uses TRBV6-4 and TRBJ2-1, with 10 nucleotides matching TRBD2. Trimming took 4 bases from V and 8 from J; bases not matched to a gene: 11. The CDR3 sequence is 16 residues long. Per the germline V gene, CDR1 is MRHNA and CDR2 is SNTAGT. The CDR3 region is CASSAAGGIGSDEQFF. The CDR3, as DNA: TGTGCCAGCAGTGCAGCGGGAGGGATTGGAAGTGATGAGCAGTTCTTC.

In its sample, this clone was seen once. The rearrangement joins TRBV9 to TRBJ2-1, with D possibly TRBD2 on 6 matching bases. The CDR3 runs to 13 residues. Deletions cut 0 bases from V and 8 bases from J, with 9 bases between. Germline V CDR1 and CDR2: SGDLS, YYNGEE. The CDR3 coding sequence is TGTGCCAGCAGCGTAGCGGGAGTAGATGAGCAGTTCTTC. Residues: CASSVAGVDEQFF.

V usage is TRBV21-1 and J usage is TRBJ2-1; TRBD2 is the table's D call, not checked against the DNA. TRBV21-1 counts as a pseudogene. The CDR3 has 16 residues. The CDR3 spells CASSKGGLAGVDEQFF. The CDR3 DNA reads TGTGCCAGCAGCAAAGGTGGGCTAGCGGGGGTCGATGAGCAGTTCTTC.

The rearrangement uses TRBV19 and TRBJ1-5; TRBD1 might be the D (5 bases). Germline V gene sequence: CDR1 LNHDA, CDR2 SQIVND (reference sequence). The ends were cut back, 2 bases at V and 2 bases at J, with 10 bases in the middle. The CDR3 has 15 residues. CDR3 DNA sequence: TGTGCCAGTAGTATATCAGGGCCCGGCAATCAGCCCCAGCATTTT. Residues: CASSISGPGNQPQHF.

The sample holds one count of this clone. The V call is TRBV18, the J call TRBJ2-7; 7 bases line up with TRBD2. CDR3 size: 14 residues. The germline CDR1 and CDR2 sequences are KGHSH and LQKENI. Unmatched junction bases numbered 4, after V lost 0 bases and J lost 5 bases. The CDR3 sequence: CASSPPSSGDEQYF. CDR3 coding DNA: TGTGCCAGCTCACCACCGTCTAGCGGAGACGAGCAGTACTTC.

In its sample, this clone was seen a few times. The rearrangement links TRBV6-1 to TRBJ1-5, with TRBD1 identical over 9 bases. The CDR3 has 15 residues. V shed 1 base and J 7 bases; nucleotides not matched to a gene: 5. Germline V lookup: CDR1 MNHNS, CDR2 SASEGT. DNA of the CDR3: TGTGCCAGCAGTGAAGTCGACAGGGGGAGCCAGCCCCAGCATTTT. It yields the protein CASSEVDRGSQPQHF.

The chain joins TRBV6-5 to TRBJ2-7; 12 positions agree with TRBD2. J lost 5 bases, V lost 6 bases, and 8 bases had no gene match. Germline V lookup: CDR1 MNHEY, CDR2 SVGAGI. CDR3 size: 15 residues. The CDR3 DNA reads as TGTGCCAGCAGACCATGGACTAGCGGGATAAACGAGCAGTACTTC. It specifies CASRPWTSGINEQYF.